The clone carrying this TCR beta chain was detected ten times or more. Its specificity is not known. This sample is drawn from a study of regulatory T cells in long-lasting Graves disease. Across the whole study: More than 5 years of antithyroid drugs with positive TSH receptor antibodies defined persistent Graves' disease.

The V and J ends lost 5 bases and 4 bases respectively, with 15 bases between them. Germline CDR1 is MDHEN and CDR2 is SYDVKM. This CDR3 spans 15 amino acids. Study outcomes and limitations: TRBV28, TRBJ1-2 and TRBJ2-5 emerged as the favored segments in persistent disease. Among persistent patients, a larger number of public clonotypes were shared (about 3,000) than among newly diagnosed patients (under 1,000).

iRepertoire HTBI primers and Arm-PCR of CDR3 regions built TCR beta libraries. TCRdb reprocessed the multiplex PCR reads via MiXCR and lists one record per CDR3 protein. The sample carries a few hundred thousand distinct CDR3 sequences, about 20% recorded once. The time point is: persistent/refractory GD, antithyroid drugs over 5 years with positive TRAb. PBMCs provided the RNA from which the TCR library was made. The source material was peripheral blood mononuclear cells (PBMCs), sampled when the disease was refractory, from a patient treated with antithyroid drugs. This clonotype originated in a female donor with Graves disease. The chain uses TRBV28 and TRBJ1-3, with D unclear. The CDR3 region has the DNA TGTGCCAGCAGTCCACGGGTCAGGATGGGAAACACCATATATTTT. Translating it yields CASSPRVRMGNTIYF.